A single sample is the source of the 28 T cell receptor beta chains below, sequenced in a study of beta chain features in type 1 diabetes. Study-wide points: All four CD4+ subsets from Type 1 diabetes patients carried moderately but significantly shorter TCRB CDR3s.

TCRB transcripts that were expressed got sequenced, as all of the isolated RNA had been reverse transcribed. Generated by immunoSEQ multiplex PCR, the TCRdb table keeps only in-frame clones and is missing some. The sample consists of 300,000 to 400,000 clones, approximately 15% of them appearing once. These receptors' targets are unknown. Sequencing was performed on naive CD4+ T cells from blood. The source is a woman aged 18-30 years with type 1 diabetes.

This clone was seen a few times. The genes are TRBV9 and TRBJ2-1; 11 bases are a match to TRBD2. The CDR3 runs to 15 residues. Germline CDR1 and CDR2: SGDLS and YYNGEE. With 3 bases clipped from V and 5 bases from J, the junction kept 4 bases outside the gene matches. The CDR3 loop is CASSAIAGGDNEQFF. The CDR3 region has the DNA TGTGCCAGCAGCGCTATAGCGGGAGGGGACAATGAGCAGTTCTTC.

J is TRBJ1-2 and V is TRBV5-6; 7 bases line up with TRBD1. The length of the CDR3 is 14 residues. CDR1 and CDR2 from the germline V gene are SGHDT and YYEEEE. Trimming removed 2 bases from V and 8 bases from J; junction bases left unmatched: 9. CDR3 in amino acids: CASSFVGGEDGYTF. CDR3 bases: TGTGCCAGCAGCTTTGTAGGGGGCGAGGACGGCTACACCTTC.

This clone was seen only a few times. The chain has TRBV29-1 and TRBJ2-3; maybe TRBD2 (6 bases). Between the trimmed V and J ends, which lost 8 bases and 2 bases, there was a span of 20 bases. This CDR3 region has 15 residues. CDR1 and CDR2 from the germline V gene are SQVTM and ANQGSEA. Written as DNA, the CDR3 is TGCAGCTCCCGACTGGGGGGACGGGCCACAGATACGCAGTATTTT. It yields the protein CSSRLGGRATDTQYF.

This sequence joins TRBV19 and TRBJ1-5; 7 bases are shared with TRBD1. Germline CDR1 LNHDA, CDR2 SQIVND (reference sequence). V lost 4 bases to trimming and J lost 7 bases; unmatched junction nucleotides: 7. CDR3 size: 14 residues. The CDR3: CASSTRDSQQPQHF. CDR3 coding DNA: TGTGCCAGTAGTACCCGGGACAGCCAGCAGCCCCAGCATTTT.

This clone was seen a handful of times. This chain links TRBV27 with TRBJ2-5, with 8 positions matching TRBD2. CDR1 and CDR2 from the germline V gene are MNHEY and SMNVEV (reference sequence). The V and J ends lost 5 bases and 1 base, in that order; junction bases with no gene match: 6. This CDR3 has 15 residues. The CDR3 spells CASSRYSGAQETQYF. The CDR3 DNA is TGTGCCAGCAGTCGATATAGCGGGGCCCAAGAGACCCAGTACTTC.

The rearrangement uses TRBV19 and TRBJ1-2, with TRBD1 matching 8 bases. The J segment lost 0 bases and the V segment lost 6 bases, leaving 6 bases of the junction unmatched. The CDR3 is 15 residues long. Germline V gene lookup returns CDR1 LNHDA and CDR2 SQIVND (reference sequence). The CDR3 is CASSGTGKANYGYTF. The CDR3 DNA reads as TGTGCCAGTAGCGGGACAGGAAAAGCTAACTATGGCTACACCTTC.

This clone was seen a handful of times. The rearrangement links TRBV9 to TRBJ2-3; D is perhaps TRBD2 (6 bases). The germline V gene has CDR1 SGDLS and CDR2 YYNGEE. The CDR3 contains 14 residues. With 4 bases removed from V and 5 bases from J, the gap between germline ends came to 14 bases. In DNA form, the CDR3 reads TGTGCCAGCAGCTACCGCGGGGTTCTAGATACGCAGTATTTT. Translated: CASSYRGVLDTQYF.

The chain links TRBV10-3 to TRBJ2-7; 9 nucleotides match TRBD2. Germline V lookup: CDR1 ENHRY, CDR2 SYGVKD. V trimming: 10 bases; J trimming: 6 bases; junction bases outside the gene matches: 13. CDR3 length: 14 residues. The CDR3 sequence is CATRAGSGSGEQYV. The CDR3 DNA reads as TGTGCCACCCGAGCAGGTAGCGGGAGTGGCGAGCAGTACGTC.

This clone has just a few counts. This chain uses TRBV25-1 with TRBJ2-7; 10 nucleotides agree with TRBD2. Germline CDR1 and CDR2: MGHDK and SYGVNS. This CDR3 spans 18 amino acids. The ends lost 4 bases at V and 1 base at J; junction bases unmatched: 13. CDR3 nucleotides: TGTGCCAGCAGTGGATATGCACCGACTAGCGGGCTATCCTACGAGCAGTACTTC. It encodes CASSGYAPTSGLSYEQYF.

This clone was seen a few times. The CDR3 DNA follows: TGTGCCAGCAGCGAGTATGGGGGCACCACTGAAGCTTTCTTT. It yields the protein CASSEYGGTTEAFF. The J gene is TRBJ1-1, the V gene TRBV14, with a weak D call TRBD1 (6 bases). Germline V lookup: CDR1 SGHDN, CDR2 FVKESK. The CDR3 length is 14 residues. V was cut by 5 bases and J by 4 bases, with 14 bases left in between.

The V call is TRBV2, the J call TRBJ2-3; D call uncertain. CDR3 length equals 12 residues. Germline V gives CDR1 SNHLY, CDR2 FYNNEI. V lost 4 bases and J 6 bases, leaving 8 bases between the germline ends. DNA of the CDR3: TGTGCCAGCAGTGCCAGGCCCGATACGCAGTATTTT. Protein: CASSARPDTQYF.

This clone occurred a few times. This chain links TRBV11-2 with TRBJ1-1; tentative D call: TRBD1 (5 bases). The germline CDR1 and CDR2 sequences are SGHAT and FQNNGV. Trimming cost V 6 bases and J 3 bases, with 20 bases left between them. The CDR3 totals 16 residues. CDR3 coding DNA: TGTGCCAGCAGGCCCCTGGGAGGGACGGGATACACTGAAGCTTTCTTT. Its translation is CASRPLGGTGYTEAFF.

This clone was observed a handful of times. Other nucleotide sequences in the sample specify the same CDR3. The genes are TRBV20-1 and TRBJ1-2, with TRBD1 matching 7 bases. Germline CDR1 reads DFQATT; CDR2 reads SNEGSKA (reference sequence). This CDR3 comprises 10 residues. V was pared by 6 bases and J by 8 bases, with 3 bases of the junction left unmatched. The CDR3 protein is CSAPTGGYTF. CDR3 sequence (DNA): TGCAGTGCCCCGACAGGGGGCTACACCTTC.

Here the CDR3 reads CASSPGINEQFF. CDR3 bases: TGTGCCAGCTCACCAGGCATCAATGAGCAGTTCTTC. The chain combines TRBV18 with TRBJ2-1; D remains ambiguous. CDR1 and CDR2 from the germline V gene are KGHSH and LQKENI. Between the trimmed V and J ends, which lost 2 bases and 6 bases, there was a span of 5 bases. This CDR3 contains 12 residues.

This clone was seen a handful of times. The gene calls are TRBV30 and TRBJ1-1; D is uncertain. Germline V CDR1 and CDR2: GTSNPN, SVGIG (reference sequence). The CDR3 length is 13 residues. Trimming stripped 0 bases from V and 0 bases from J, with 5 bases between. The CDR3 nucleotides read TGTGCCTGGAGTGTATCAGTGAACACTGAAGCTTTCTTT. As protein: CAWSVSVNTEAFF.

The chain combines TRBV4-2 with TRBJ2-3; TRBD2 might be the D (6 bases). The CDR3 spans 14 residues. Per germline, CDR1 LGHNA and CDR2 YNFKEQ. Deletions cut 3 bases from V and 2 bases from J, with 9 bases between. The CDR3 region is CASSHSGPTDTQYF. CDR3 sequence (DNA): TGTGCCAGCAGCCACAGCGGGCCCACAGATACGCAGTATTTT.

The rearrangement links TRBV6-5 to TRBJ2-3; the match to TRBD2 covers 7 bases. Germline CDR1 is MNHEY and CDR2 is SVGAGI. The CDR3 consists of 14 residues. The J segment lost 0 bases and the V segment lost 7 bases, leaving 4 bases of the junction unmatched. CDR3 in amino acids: CASTEAGSTDTQYF. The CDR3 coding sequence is TGTGCCAGCACCGAAGCGGGAAGCACAGATACGCAGTATTTT.

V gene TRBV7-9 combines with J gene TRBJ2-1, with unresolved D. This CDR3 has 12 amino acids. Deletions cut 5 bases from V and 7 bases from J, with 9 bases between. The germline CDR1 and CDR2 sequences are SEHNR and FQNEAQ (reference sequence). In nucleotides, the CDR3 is TGTGCCAGCAGCGAACAATCAAATGAGCAGTTCTTC. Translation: CASSEQSNEQFF.

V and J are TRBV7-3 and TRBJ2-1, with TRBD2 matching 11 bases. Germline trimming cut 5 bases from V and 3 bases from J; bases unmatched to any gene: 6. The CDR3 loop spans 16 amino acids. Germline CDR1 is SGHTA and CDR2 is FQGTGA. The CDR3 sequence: CASSLMGLAVYNEQFF. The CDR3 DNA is TGTGCCAGCAGCCTTATGGGACTAGCGGTCTACAATGAGCAGTTCTTC.

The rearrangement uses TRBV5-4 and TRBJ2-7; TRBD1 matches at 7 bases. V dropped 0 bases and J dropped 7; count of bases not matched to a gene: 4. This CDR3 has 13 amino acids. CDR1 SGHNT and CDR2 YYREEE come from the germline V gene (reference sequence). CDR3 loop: CASSLATGEEQYV. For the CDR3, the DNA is TGTGCCAGCAGCTTGGCAACAGGGGAGGAGCAGTACGTC.

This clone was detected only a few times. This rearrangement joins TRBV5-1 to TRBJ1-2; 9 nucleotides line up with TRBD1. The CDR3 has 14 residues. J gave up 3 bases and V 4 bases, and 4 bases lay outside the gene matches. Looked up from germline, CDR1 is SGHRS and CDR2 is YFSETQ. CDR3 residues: CASSKGDRDYGYTF. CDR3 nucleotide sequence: TGCGCCAGCAGCAAGGGGGACAGGGACTATGGCTACACCTTC.

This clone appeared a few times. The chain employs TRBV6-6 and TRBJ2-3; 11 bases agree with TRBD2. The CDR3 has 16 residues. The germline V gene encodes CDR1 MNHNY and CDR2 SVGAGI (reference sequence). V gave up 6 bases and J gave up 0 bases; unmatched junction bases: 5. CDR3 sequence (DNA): TGTGCCAGCAGCCCACTAGCGGGGGCTAGCACAGATACGCAGTATTTT. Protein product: CASSPLAGASTDTQYF.

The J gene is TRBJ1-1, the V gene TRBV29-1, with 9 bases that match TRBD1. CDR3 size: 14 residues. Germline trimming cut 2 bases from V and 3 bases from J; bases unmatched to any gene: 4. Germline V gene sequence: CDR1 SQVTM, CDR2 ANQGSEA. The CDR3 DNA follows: TGCAGCGTTGAAAGGGACAGGGTTGACACTGAAGCTTTCTTT. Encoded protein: CSVERDRVDTEAFF. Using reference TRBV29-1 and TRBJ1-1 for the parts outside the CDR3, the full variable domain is SAVISQKPSRDICQRGTSLTIQCQVDSQVTMMFWYRQQPGQSLTLIATANQGSEATYESGFVIDKFPISRPNLTFSTLTVSNMSPEDSSIYLCSVERDRVDTEAFFGQGTRLTVV.

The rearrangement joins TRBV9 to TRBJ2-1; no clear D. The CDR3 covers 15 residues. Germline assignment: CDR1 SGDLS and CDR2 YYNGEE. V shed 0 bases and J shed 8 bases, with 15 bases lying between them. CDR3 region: CASSVEGRRAHEQFF. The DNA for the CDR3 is TGTGCCAGCAGCGTAGAAGGTCGAAGAGCGCATGAGCAGTTCTTC.

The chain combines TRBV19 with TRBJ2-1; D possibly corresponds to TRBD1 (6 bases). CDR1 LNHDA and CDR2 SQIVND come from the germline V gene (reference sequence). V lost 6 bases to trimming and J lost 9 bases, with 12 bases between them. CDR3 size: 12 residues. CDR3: CASSSRGIEQFF. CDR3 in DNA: TGTGCCAGTAGCAGTAGGGGGATTGAGCAGTTCTTC.

The DNA of the CDR3 is TGTGCCTGGAGTACTAGCGGGCCTTACAATGAGCAGTTCTTC. The encoded protein is CAWSTSGPYNEQFF. The chain combines TRBV30 with TRBJ2-1; the match to TRBD2 covers 9 bases. The CDR3 extends over 14 amino acids. CDR1 is GTSNPN and CDR2 is SVGIG in the germline V gene (reference sequence). Germline trimming cut 2 bases from V and 4 bases from J; bases unmatched to any gene: 3.

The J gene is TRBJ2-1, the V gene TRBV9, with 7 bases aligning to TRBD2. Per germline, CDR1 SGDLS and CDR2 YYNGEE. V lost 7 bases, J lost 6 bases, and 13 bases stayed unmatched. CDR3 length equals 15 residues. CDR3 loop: CASGPGGYQRNEQFF. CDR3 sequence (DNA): TGTGCCAGCGGGCCGGGGGGATATCAACGCAATGAGCAGTTCTTC. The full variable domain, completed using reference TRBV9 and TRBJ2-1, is DSGVTQTPKHLITATGQRVTLRCSPRSGDLSVYWYQQSLDQGLQFLIQYYNGEERAKGNILERFSAQQFPDLHSELNLSSLELGDSALYFCASGPGGYQRNEQFFGPGTRLTVL.

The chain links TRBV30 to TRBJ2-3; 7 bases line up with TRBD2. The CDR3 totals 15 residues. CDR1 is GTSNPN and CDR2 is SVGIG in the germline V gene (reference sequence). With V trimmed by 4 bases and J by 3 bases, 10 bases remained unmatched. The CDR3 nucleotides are TGTGCCTGGAAGTTGGGGAGGGCCGATACAGATACGCAGTATTTT. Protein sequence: CAWKLGRADTDTQYF.